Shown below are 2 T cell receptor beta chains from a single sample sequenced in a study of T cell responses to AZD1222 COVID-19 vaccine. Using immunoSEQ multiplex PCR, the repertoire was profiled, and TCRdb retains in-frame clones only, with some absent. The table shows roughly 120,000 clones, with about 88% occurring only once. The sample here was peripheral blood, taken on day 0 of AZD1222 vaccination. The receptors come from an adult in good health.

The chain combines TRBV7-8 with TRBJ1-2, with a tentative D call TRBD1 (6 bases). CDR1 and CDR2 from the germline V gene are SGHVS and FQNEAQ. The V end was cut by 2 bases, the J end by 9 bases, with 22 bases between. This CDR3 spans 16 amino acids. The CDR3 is CASSLRDTGPLFSYTF. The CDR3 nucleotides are TGTGCCAGCAGCTTAAGGGACACAGGACCCCTATTTAGCTACACCTTC.

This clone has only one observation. This CDR3 reads CASSPPGRGLSTDTQYF. CDR3 nucleotide sequence: TGTGCCAGCTCACCTCCGGGGAGGGGATTGAGCACAGATACGCAGTATTTT. The chain carries TRBV18 and TRBJ2-3, with 7 bases identical to TRBD2. The CDR3 is made up of 17 amino acids. The germline gives CDR1 KGHSH, CDR2 LQKENI. Losses at the gene ends were 3 bases for V and 0 bases for J; bases not matched to a gene: 9.